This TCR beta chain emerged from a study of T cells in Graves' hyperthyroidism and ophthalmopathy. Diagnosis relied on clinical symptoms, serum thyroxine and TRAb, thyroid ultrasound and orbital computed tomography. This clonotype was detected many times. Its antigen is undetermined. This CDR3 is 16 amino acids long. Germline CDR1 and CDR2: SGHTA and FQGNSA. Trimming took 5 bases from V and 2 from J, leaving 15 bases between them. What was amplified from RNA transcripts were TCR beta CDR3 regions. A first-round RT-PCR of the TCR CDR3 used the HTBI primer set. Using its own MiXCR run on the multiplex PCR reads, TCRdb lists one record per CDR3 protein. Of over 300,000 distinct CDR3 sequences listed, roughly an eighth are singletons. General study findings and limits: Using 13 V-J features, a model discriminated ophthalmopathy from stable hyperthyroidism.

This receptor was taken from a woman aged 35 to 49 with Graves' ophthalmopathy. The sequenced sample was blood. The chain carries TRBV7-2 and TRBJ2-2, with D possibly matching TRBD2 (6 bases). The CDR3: CASSPSSGTNTGELFF. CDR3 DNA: TGTGCCAGCAGCCCAAGTAGCGGAACCAACACCGGGGAGCTGTTTTTT.